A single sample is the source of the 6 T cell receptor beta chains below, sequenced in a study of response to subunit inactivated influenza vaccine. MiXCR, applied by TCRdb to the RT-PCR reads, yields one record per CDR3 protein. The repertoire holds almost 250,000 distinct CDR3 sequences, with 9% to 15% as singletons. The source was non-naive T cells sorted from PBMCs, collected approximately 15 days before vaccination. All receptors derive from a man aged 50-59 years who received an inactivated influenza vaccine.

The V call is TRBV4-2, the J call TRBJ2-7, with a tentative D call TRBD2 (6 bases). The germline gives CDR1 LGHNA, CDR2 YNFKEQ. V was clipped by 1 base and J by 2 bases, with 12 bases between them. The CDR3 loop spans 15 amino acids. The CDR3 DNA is TGTGCCAGCAGCCAAGGCTCGGGGGTCACCTACGAGCAGTACTTC. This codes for CASSQGSGVTYEQYF.

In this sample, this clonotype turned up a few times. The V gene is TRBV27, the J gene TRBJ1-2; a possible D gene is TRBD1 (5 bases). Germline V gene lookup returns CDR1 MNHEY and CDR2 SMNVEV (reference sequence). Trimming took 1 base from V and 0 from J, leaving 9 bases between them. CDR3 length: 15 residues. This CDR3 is CASSLLGETNYGYTF. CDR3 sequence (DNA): TGTGCCAGCAGTTTATTGGGGGAGACTAACTATGGCTACACCTTC.

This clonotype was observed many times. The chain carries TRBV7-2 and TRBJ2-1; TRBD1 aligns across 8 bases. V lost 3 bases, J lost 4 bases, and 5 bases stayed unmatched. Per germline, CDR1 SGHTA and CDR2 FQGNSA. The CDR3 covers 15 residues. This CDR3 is CASSFGQGGYNEQFF. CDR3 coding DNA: TGTGCCAGCAGCTTTGGACAGGGAGGATACAATGAGCAGTTCTTC.

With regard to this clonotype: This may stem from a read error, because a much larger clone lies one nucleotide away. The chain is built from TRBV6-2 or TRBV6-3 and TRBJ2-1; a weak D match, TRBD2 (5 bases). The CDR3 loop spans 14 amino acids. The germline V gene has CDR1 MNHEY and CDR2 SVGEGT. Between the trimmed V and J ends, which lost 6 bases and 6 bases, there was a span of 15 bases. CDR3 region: CASRYGIRGNEQFF. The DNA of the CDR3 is TGTGCCAGCAGATACGGGATTCGAGGCAATGAGCAGTTCTTC.

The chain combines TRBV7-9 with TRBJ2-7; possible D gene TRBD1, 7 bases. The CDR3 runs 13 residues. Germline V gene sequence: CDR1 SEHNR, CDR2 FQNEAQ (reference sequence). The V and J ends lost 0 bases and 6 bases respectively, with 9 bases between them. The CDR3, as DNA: TGTGCCAGCAGCTTAGCTCAGGGGGGCGAGCAGTACTTC. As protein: CASSLAQGGEQYF.

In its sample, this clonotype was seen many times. In DNA form, the CDR3 reads TGTGCCAGCAGCCCCGCCCCCTACAGGGCGGCCGGGAAGTATGGCTACACCTTC. This translates into CASSPAPYRAAGKYGYTF. The rearrangement joins TRBV11-2 to TRBJ1-2; D might be TRBD1 (6 bases). This CDR3 spans 18 amino acids. V was cut by 5 bases and J by 5 bases, with 27 bases left in between. Germline CDR1 is SGHAT and CDR2 is FQNNGV.